Shown below are 29 T cell receptor beta chains from a single sample sequenced in a study of blood T cell repertoires in COVID-19 (dated by TCRdb to 2018 to 2021). Library generation was performed with the immunoSEQ multiplex PCR assay. Held by TCRdb, this immuneACCESS table contains in-frame sequences only and omits some clones. Under half of the omission traces to an unresolved V gene where checked; the cause of the rest is unknown. The sample includes over 85,000 clones, with approximately 86% observed a single time. The leading ten clones occupy roughly 8.1% of the sample. The sequencing input was peripheral blood. The receptors come from a woman aged 70 to 79 with acute or convalescent COVID-19.

V is TRBV5-1 and J is TRBJ2-2; a possible D gene is TRBD2 (5 bases). CDR1 is SGHRS, CDR2 YFSETQ, per germline. CDR3 length: 15 amino acids. With 4 bases removed from V and 6 bases from J, the gap between germline ends came to 16 bases. The CDR3 is CASSSSVRTAGELFF. The CDR3 DNA follows: TGCGCCAGCAGCAGCTCGGTCAGGACTGCCGGGGAGCTGTTTTTT.

The J gene is TRBJ2-7, the V gene TRBV11-1; 7 nucleotides align to TRBD2. CDR3 size: 15 residues. Germline V gene data show CDR1 as SGHAT and CDR2 as FQDESV (reference sequence). J gave up 0 bases and V 5 bases, and 7 bases lay outside the gene matches. CDR3 nucleotide sequence: TGTGCCAGCAGCCCCACTAGCGAAAGCTCCTACGAGCAGTACTTC. Protein: CASSPTSESSYEQYF.

The rearrangement links TRBV7-9 to TRBJ2-4; D is unresolved. Germline CDR1 and CDR2: SEHNR and FQNEAQ (reference sequence). The CDR3 totals 15 residues. V was clipped by 5 bases and J by 0 bases, with 11 bases between them. The CDR3 sequence: CASSPTELAKNIQYF. The CDR3 nucleotides are TGTGCCAGCAGCCCAACAGAGCTAGCCAAAAACATTCAGTACTTC.

The V call is TRBV9, the J call TRBJ2-2; D unclear. Germline CDR1 and CDR2: SGDLS and YYNGEE. The CDR3 is 15 residues long. Deletions cut 0 bases from V and 2 bases from J, with 8 bases between. CDR3: CASSVELPNTGELFF. For the CDR3, the DNA is TGTGCCAGCAGCGTAGAACTCCCCAACACCGGGGAGCTGTTTTTT.

The J gene is TRBJ2-7, the V gene TRBV6-5; D might be TRBD1 (7 bases). Trimming pared 7 bases from V and 6 bases from J, leaving 16 bases between. CDR3 size: 13 residues. CDR1 is MNHEY, CDR2 SVGAGI, per germline. The CDR3 spells CASMWRGLFEQYF. The CDR3 coding sequence is TGTGCCAGCATGTGGAGGGGGCTGTTCGAGCAGTACTTC.

This chain links TRBV24-1 with TRBJ1-2; tentatively, D is TRBD1 (6 bases). V dropped 7 bases and J dropped 7 bases, with 12 bases sitting between them. The CDR3 spans 12 residues. Germline loops: CDR1 KGHDR, CDR2 SFDVKD. The CDR3 here is CATSLQGFGYTF. CDR3 in DNA: TGTGCCACCAGCCTACAGGGCTTTGGCTACACCTTC.

J is TRBJ2-5 and V is TRBV10-2; TRBD1 might be the D (6 bases). The CDR3 has 14 amino acids. V gave up 1 base and J gave up 2 bases, with 8 bases separating them. CDR1 WSHSY and CDR2 SAAADI come from the germline V gene. DNA of the CDR3: TGCGCCAGCAGTGAGTTGGACAGTCAAGAGACCCAGTACTTC. As protein: CASSELDSQETQYF.

The DNA for the CDR3 is TGTGCCAGCAGCCAAAACATCTATGGCTACACCTTC. It codes for CASSQNIYGYTF. The chain uses TRBV13 and TRBJ1-2; no reliable D call. CDR3 size: 12 residues. CDR1 is PRHDT, CDR2 FYEKMQ, per germline (reference sequence). Trimming removed 5 bases from V and 4 bases from J, with 8 bases in between.

This rearrangement joins TRBV7-3 to TRBJ1-2, with D possibly being TRBD1 (5 bases). The CDR3 consists of 15 residues. The V and J ends lost 2 bases and 6 bases respectively, with 16 bases between them. Germline CDR1 SGHTA, CDR2 FQGTGA. CDR3 nucleotide sequence: TGTGCCAGCAGCTTACTGGGGGGTAGTCTGGATGGCTACACCTTC. Protein product: CASSLLGGSLDGYTF.

The chain has TRBV5-8 and TRBJ2-3; 8 bases are shared with TRBD2. Per germline, CDR1 SGHTS and CDR2 YDEGEE. The junction had 13 bases not matched to a gene; V was cut back by 3 bases and J by 1 base. CDR3 length: 18 amino acids. CDR3 sequence reads: CASSYQLGQAGGTDTQYF. The DNA for the CDR3 is TGTGCCAGCAGCTATCAACTCGGACAAGCGGGAGGCACAGATACGCAGTATTTT. The variable domain in full, with the rest retrieved from reference TRBV5-8 and TRBJ2-3, is EAGVTQSPTHLIKTRGQQATLRCSPISGHTSVYWYQQALGLGLQFLLWYDEGEERNRGNFPPRFSGRQFPNYSSELNVNALELEDSALYLCASSYQLGQAGGTDTQYFGPGTRLTVL.

The rearrangement joins TRBV5-6 to TRBJ1-6, with unresolved D. V dropped 4 bases and J dropped 11 bases, with 16 bases sitting between them. There are 14 residues in the CDR3. CDR1 and CDR2 from the germline V gene are SGHDT and YYEEEE. CDR3 sequence (DNA): TGTGCCAGCAGCCAGCTGGGAGCTAAGGCACCCCTCCACTTT. This sequence encodes CASSQLGAKAPLHF.

This chain joins TRBV4-1 and TRBJ2-4, with D maybe TRBD2 (5 bases). V lost 4 bases and J lost 1, with 11 bases in between. Germline lookup yields CDR1 MGHRA and CDR2 YSYEKL. This CDR3 spans 15 amino acids. The CDR3 DNA sequence: TGCGCCAGCAGCCTCGGGGTTCTGGCCAAAAACATTCAGTACTTC. Amino acids: CASSLGVLAKNIQYF.

This clone was detected a few times. One junction end disagrees with the germline gene, perhaps due to a read error. V is TRBV10-2 and J is TRBJ1-2; D might be TRBD1 (5 bases). There are 16 residues in the CDR3. The V gene's germline CDR1 is WSHSY and CDR2 SAAADI. CDR3 coding DNA: TGCGCCCGCAGTGGGGGGGGGAGTGTAGCTAACTATGGCTACACCTTC. As protein: CARSGGGSVANYGYTF.

The chain employs TRBV27 and TRBJ1-1; 8 nucleotides match TRBD1. This CDR3 is built from 14 residues. Per germline, CDR1 MNHEY and CDR2 SMNVEV (reference sequence). The V and J ends lost 7 bases and 1 base, in that order; junction bases with no gene match: 5. DNA of the CDR3: TGTGCCAGCAATCGACAGGGGCCGAACACTGAAGCTTTCTTT. This codes for CASNRQGPNTEAFF.

The chain links TRBV21-1 to TRBJ2-7; the DNA was not compared with TRBD2, the D call given in the table. TRBV21-1 is a pseudogene. CDR3 size: 21 residues. CDR3 region: CASIKGAASVGLAGGSNEQYF. The CDR3 DNA reads as TGTGCCAGCATCAAGGGTGCCGCGAGTGTGGGACTAGCGGGAGGGAGCAACGAGCAGTACTTC.

CDR3 amino acids: CATSDPDKTYEQYF. CDR3 in DNA: TGTGCCACCAGTGACCCCGACAAGACCTACGAGCAGTACTTC. The chain recombines TRBV24-1 with TRBJ2-7; no clear D. Germline V gene lookup returns CDR1 KGHDR and CDR2 SFDVKD. CDR3 size: 14 residues. Trimming removed 4 bases from V and 2 bases from J, with 11 bases in between.

The chain links TRBV5-4 to TRBJ1-5, with 9 bases fitting TRBD1. With 1 base clipped from V and 2 bases from J, the junction kept 4 bases outside the gene matches. Germline values: CDR1 SGHNT, CDR2 YYREEE (reference sequence). The CDR3 consists of 16 residues. The CDR3 loop is CASSLMGQGGNQPQHF. The CDR3 DNA sequence: TGTGCCAGCAGCTTGATGGGACAGGGCGGCAATCAGCCCCAGCATTTT.

The J gene is TRBJ2-7, the V gene TRBV11-1, with TRBD1 matching over 9 bases. The V gene's germline CDR1 is SGHAT and CDR2 FQDESV (reference sequence). The CDR3 runs to 13 residues. Trimming at V came to 3 bases and at J to 7 bases, leaving 4 bases not matched to a gene. DNA for the CDR3: TGTGCCAGCAGCTTCGGACAGGGGTGGGAGCAGTACTTC. This codes for CASSFGQGWEQYF. The entire variable domain, with the rest obtained from reference TRBV11-1 and TRBJ2-7, is as follows: EAEVAQSPRYKITEKSQAVAFWCDPISGHATLYWYRQILGQGPELLVQFQDESVVDDSQLPKDRFSAERLKGVDSTLKIQPAELGDSAMYLCASSFGQGWEQYFGPGTRLTVT.

The V call is TRBV4-1, the J call TRBJ2-7, with 9 nucleotides matching TRBD2. The V and J ends lost 4 bases and 0 bases, in that order; junction bases with no gene match: 10. The length of the CDR3 is 17 residues. Germline assignment: CDR1 MGHRA and CDR2 YSYEKL. CDR3 amino acids: CASSLTNSGSLSYEQYF. As DNA, the CDR3 is TGCGCCAGCAGCCTTACAAATAGCGGGAGCCTCTCCTACGAGCAGTACTTC.

The chain recombines TRBV7-9 with TRBJ2-7; 7 bases fit TRBD1. The length of the CDR3 is 15 residues. Germline CDR1 is SEHNR and CDR2 is FQNEAQ (reference sequence). V shed 3 bases and J 2 bases; nucleotides not matched to a gene: 7. CDR3 coding DNA: TGTGCCAGCAGCTTTAGTCCCGGGACAGCCTACGAGCAGTACTTC. Protein sequence: CASSFSPGTAYEQYF.

This chain joins TRBV5-1 and TRBJ1-1; 7 positions match TRBD1. Germline assignment: CDR1 SGHRS and CDR2 YFSETQ. V was pared by 5 bases and J by 2 bases, with 9 bases of the junction left unmatched. The CDR3 sequence is 15 residues long. The CDR3 spells CASRTPGQINTEAFF. CDR3 DNA: TGCGCCAGCAGGACACCGGGACAGATAAACACTGAAGCTTTCTTT.

This sequence joins TRBV5-1 and TRBJ2-1; tentative D call: TRBD2 (7 bases). Germline CDR1 reads SGHRS; CDR2 reads YFSETQ. Trimming removed 0 bases from V and 6 bases from J, with 16 bases in between. This CDR3 has 16 amino acids. CDR3 amino acids: CASSLAPRGATNEQFF. DNA for the CDR3: TGCGCCAGCAGCTTGGCCCCCCGGGGGGCCACCAATGAGCAGTTCTTC.

V usage is TRBV27 and J usage is TRBJ2-5; D is unclear. The germline V gene has CDR1 MNHEY and CDR2 SMNVEV (reference sequence). V was pared by 2 bases and J by 3 bases, with 7 bases between. The CDR3 spans 13 residues. In DNA, the CDR3 is TGTGCCAGCAGTTTAATGGCAGAAGAGACCCAGTACTTC. It specifies CASSLMAEETQYF.

The J gene is TRBJ2-2, the V gene TRBV19; unclear D gene. Germline assignment: CDR1 LNHDA and CDR2 SQIVND (reference sequence). The CDR3 sequence is 17 residues long. With 8 bases removed from V and 0 bases from J, the gap between germline ends came to 19 bases. The CDR3 sequence: CASENSLAHANTGELFF. CDR3 coding DNA: TGTGCCAGTGAAAACAGTTTGGCACACGCGAACACCGGGGAGCTGTTTTTT.

The V and J genes are TRBV4-1 and TRBJ1-2; D remains ambiguous. This CDR3 region has 14 residues. V was pared by 1 base and J by 2 bases, with 8 bases between. Germline CDR1 reads MGHRA; CDR2 reads YSYEKL. The CDR3 DNA is TGCGCCAGCAGCCAAGGGACGGGGAACTATGGCTACACCTTC. This codes for CASSQGTGNYGYTF.

This clone was seen just once. The rearrangement uses TRBV2 and TRBJ1-5; 7 bases are a match to TRBD1. V lost 5 bases and J lost 3; bases outside the gene matches: 7. The CDR3 covers 15 residues. Germline V gene sequence: CDR1 SNHLY, CDR2 FYNNEI. The CDR3 loop is CASSRQGIDNQPQHF. CDR3 sequence (DNA): TGTGCCAGCAGTAGACAGGGAATTGACAATCAGCCCCAGCATTTT.

This clone was counted between two and nine times. The V call is TRBV2, the J call TRBJ2-2; no clear D. Deletions cut 6 bases from V and 1 base from J, with 9 bases between. This CDR3 is 14 amino acids long. In germline, CDR1 is SNHLY, CDR2 FYNNEI. The CDR3 DNA is TGTGCCAGCAGCATAACGGGGAACACCGGGGAGCTGTTTTTT. Translated: CASSITGNTGELFF.

CDR3 nucleotide sequence: TGTGCCAGCAGCCCGGACGCCGGGACAGAGAACACTGAAGCTTTCTTT. Translating gives CASSPDAGTENTEAFF. V usage is TRBV5-6 and J usage is TRBJ1-1; 7 nucleotides align to TRBD1. Germline CDR1 SGHDT, CDR2 YYEEEE. The CDR3 totals 16 residues. After removal of 4 bases from V and 1 base from J, the junction contained 10 bases not matched to a gene.

About this clone: Compared with germline, one end of the junction differs, possibly owing to a read error. The V call is TRBV14, the J call TRBJ2-7; 7 bases align to TRBD2. The CDR3 runs to 16 residues. Per germline, CDR1 SGHDN and CDR2 FVKESK. The CDR3 DNA follows: TGTGCCAGCAGCCGCCAAATGAGCGGGGCTCTCTCCAGGCTGCACTTC. It encodes CASSRQMSGALSRLHF.